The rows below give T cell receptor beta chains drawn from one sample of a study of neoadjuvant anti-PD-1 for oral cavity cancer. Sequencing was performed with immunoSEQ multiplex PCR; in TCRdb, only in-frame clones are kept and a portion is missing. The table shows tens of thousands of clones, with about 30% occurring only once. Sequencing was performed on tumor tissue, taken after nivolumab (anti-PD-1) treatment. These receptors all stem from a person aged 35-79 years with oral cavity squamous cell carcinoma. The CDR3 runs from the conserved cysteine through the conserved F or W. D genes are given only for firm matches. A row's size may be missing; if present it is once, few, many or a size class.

cdr3_nt: TGCGCCAGCAGCCCACATACGACAGATACGCAGTATTTT; cdr3_aa: CASSPHTTDTQYF; j_call: TRBJ2-3; v_call: TRBV4-1; d_call: .; clone_size: once
cdr3_nt: TGCAGCGGGGGAATGGCGAACACTGAAGCTTTCTTT; cdr3_aa: CSGGMANTEAFF; j_call: TRBJ1-1; v_call: TRBV29-1; d_call: .; clone_size: .
cdr3_nt: TGTGCCAGCAGTGAAGCAAACGGCCTTGGCTACACCTTC; cdr3_aa: CASSEANGLGYTF; j_call: TRBJ1-2; v_call: TRBV6-1; d_call: .; clone_size: .
cdr3_nt: TGTGCCAGCAGCAGCCGACTAGCGGGGGGGCCGATGTGTGCAGATACGCAGTATTTT; cdr3_aa: CASSSRLAGGPMCADTQYF; j_call: TRBJ2-3; v_call: TRBV21-1; d_call: .; clone_size: few
cdr3_nt: TGTGCCAGCAGTGGAAATCTAGCGGGAGGATTATACGAGCAGTACTTC; cdr3_aa: CASSGNLAGGLYEQYF; j_call: TRBJ2-7; v_call: TRBV28; d_call: TRBD2; clone_size: .
cdr3_nt: TGTGCCTGGGTCCGGGGGCGCTTGGGGAATTCACCCCTCCACTTT; cdr3_aa: CAWVRGRLGNSPLHF; j_call: TRBJ1-6; v_call: TRBV30; d_call: .; clone_size: many
cdr3_nt: TGTGCCAGCAGCGTAGGGGGACGGGACAATGAGCAGTTCTTC; cdr3_aa: CASSVGGRDNEQFF; j_call: TRBJ2-1; v_call: TRBV9; d_call: .; clone_size: .
cdr3_nt: TGTGCCAGCAGCTACGGACAGCTCTCCTCCTACGAGCAGTACTTC; cdr3_aa: CASSYGQLSSYEQYF; j_call: TRBJ2-7; v_call: TRBV7-2; d_call: .; clone_size: few
cdr3_nt: TGTGCCAGTAGTTCGGAACAGGGGGGAACGGCACCCCAGCATTTT; cdr3_aa: CASSSEQGGTAPQHF; j_call: TRBJ1-5; v_call: TRBV19; d_call: TRBD1; clone_size: .
cdr3_nt: TGTGCCAGCAGTGACGGGGGTTCTGGGGCCAACGTCCTGACTTTC; cdr3_aa: CASSDGGSGANVLTF; j_call: TRBJ2-6; v_call: TRBV6-4; d_call: .; clone_size: many
cdr3_nt: TGTGCCAGCAGTGGGGCCGGGTATGGCTACACCTTC; cdr3_aa: CASSGAGYGYTF; j_call: TRBJ1-2; v_call: TRBV2; d_call: .; clone_size: .
cdr3_nt: TGCGCCAGCAGCATTACTAGCACCCTGGGAAAACTGTTTTTT; cdr3_aa: CASSITSTLGKLFF; j_call: TRBJ1-4; v_call: TRBV5-1; d_call: .; clone_size: .
cdr3_nt: TGTGCCAGCAGCTTCACGGCTAATCAGCCCCAGCATTTT; cdr3_aa: CASSFTANQPQHF; j_call: TRBJ1-5; v_call: TRBV7-9; d_call: .; clone_size: .
cdr3_nt: TGCAGCGTTGTGGGGGCCGATTGGGCGAACACTGAAGCTTTCTTT; cdr3_aa: CSVVGADWANTEAFF; j_call: TRBJ1-1; v_call: TRBV29-1; d_call: .; clone_size: few
cdr3_nt: TGTGCCAGCAGCTTGACAGGGGACCACTACGAGCAGTACTTC; cdr3_aa: CASSLTGDHYEQYF; j_call: TRBJ2-7; v_call: TRBV7-3; d_call: TRBD1; clone_size: .
cdr3_nt: TGTGCCAGCAGTTTAGGGGACATAGGGGATGAAAAACTGTTTTTT; cdr3_aa: CASSLGDIGDEKLFF; j_call: TRBJ1-4; v_call: TRBV7-9; d_call: .; clone_size: few
cdr3_nt: TGTGCCAGCAGTTTCGGCCAGGGGGCGCGGGATGAGCAGTTCTTC; cdr3_aa: CASSFGQGARDEQFF; j_call: TRBJ2-1; v_call: TRBV27; d_call: TRBD1; clone_size: few
cdr3_nt: TGTGCCAGCAGCTTAGTGGCAGGGGTGGACACTGAAGCTTTCTTT; cdr3_aa: CASSLVAGVDTEAFF; j_call: TRBJ1-1; v_call: TRBV7-2; d_call: .; clone_size: many
cdr3_nt: TGTGCCAGCAGCTCCAGGGGAATGACTTCCTACGAGCAGTACTTC; cdr3_aa: CASSSRGMTSYEQYF; j_call: TRBJ2-7; v_call: TRBV5-8; d_call: .; clone_size: few
cdr3_nt: TGCAGCGTTATTAGCGGGGGGTTCAATGAGCAGTTCTTC; cdr3_aa: CSVISGGFNEQFF; j_call: TRBJ2-1; v_call: TRBV29-1; d_call: TRBD2; clone_size: .
cdr3_nt: TGTGCCAGCAGTTTTCTAGCCTCGAGCTCCTACGAGCAGTACTTC; cdr3_aa: CASSFLASSSYEQYF; j_call: TRBJ2-7; v_call: TRBV28; d_call: .; clone_size: .
cdr3_nt: TGTGCCAGCAGTGGTCTCAGGGACAATCAGCCCCAGCATTTT; cdr3_aa: CASSGLRDNQPQHF; j_call: TRBJ1-5; v_call: TRBV2; d_call: .; clone_size: .
cdr3_nt: TGCGCCAGCAGCCAAGAGTCAGAACGGAGCACAGATACGCAGTATTTT; cdr3_aa: CASSQESERSTDTQYF; j_call: TRBJ2-3; v_call: TRBV4-1; d_call: .; clone_size: .
cdr3_nt: TGTGCCAGCAAAATACAGGGGGGTGAGACCCAGTACTTC; cdr3_aa: CASKIQGGETQYF; j_call: TRBJ2-5; v_call: TRBV6-1; d_call: TRBD1; clone_size: few
cdr3_nt: TGTGCCAGCAGTAAATGGCTGATATCCTACAATGAGCAGTTCTTC; cdr3_aa: CASSKWLISYNEQFF; j_call: TRBJ2-1; v_call: TRBV6-5; d_call: .; clone_size: once
cdr3_nt: TGTGCCAGCAGCTTAGAGTGGGTAGCGGCCACAGATACGCAGTATTTT; cdr3_aa: CASSLEWVAATDTQYF; j_call: TRBJ2-3; v_call: TRBV11-2; d_call: .; clone_size: .
cdr3_nt: TGTGCCAGCAGTTTCTCGGGGTTTGGGGTAAACATTCAGTACTTC; cdr3_aa: CASSFSGFGVNIQYF; j_call: TRBJ2-4; v_call: TRBV27; d_call: .; clone_size: few
cdr3_nt: TGCGCCAGCAGCTTGGGGGTCAACTCCTACGAGCAGTACTTC; cdr3_aa: CASSLGVNSYEQYF; j_call: TRBJ2-7; v_call: TRBV5-1; d_call: .; clone_size: few
cdr3_nt: TGCGCCAGCAGCCAAGATCCTGGGGTCTATGGCTACACCTTC; cdr3_aa: CASSQDPGVYGYTF; j_call: TRBJ1-2; v_call: TRBV4-1; d_call: .; clone_size: medium-sized